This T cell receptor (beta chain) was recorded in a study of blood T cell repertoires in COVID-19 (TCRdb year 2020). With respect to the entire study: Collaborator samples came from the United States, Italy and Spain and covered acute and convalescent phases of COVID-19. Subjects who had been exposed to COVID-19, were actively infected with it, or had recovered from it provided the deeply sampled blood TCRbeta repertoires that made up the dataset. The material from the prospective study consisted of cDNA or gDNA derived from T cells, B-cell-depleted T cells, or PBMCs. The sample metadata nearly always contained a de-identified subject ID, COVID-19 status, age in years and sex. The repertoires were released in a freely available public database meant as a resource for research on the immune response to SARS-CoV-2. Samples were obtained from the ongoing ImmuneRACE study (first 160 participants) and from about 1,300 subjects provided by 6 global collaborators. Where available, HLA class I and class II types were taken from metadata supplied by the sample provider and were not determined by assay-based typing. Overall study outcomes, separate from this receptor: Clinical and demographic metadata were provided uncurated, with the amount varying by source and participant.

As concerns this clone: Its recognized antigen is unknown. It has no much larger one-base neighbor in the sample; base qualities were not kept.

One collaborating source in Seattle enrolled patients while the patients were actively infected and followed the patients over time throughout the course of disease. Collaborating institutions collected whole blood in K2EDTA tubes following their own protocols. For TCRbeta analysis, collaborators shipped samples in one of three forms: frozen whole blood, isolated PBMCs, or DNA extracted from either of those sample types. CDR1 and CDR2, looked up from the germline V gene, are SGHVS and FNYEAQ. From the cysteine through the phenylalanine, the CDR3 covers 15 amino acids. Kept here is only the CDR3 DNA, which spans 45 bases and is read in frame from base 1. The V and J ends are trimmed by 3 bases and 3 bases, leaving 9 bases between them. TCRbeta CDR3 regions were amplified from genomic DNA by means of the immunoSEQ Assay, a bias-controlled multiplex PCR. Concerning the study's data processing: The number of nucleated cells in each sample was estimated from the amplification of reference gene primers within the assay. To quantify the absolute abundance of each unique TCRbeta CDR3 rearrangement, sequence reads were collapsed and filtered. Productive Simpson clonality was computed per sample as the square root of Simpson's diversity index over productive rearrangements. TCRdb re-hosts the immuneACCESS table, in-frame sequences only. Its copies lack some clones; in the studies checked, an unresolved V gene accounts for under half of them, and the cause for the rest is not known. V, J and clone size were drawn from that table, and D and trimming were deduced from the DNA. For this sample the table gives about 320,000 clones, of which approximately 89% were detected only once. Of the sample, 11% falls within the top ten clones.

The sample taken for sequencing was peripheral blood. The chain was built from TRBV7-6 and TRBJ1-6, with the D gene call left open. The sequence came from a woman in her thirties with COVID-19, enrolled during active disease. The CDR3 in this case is CASSFNTDYNSPLHF. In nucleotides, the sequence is TGTGCCAGCAGCTTTAACACCGACTATAATTCACCCCTCCACTTT.